The 21 T cell receptor beta chains below were found in one sample sequenced in a study of CD8 T cells in Susac syndrome. Random hexamers primed reverse transcription of roughly 0.45 to 1 ug RNA. In TCRdb, the immunoSEQ multiplex PCR reads were re-called with MiXCR into one record per CDR3 protein. The data contain approximately 160,000 distinct CDR3 sequences, roughly 92% of them singletons. The sample comprised CD4+ T cells from PBMCs. All receptors come from a human donor with multiple sclerosis.

The chain links TRBV19 to TRBJ1-2; TRBD1 is a possible D gene (5 bases). The CDR3 runs to 13 residues. Germline CDR1 reads LNHDA; CDR2 reads SQIVND (reference sequence). Trimming took 1 base from V and 4 from J, leaving 7 bases between them. CDR3 bases: TGTGCCAGTAGTATAGGACAGCCCTATGGCTACACCTTC. This encodes CASSIGQPYGYTF.

The chain employs TRBV24-1 and TRBJ2-4; 9 nucleotides match TRBD2. Germline V gene lookup returns CDR1 KGHDR and CDR2 SFDVKD. This CDR3 has 15 amino acids. V dropped 4 bases and J dropped 7; count of bases not matched to a gene: 7. For the CDR3, the DNA is TGTGCCACCAGTGACCCTAGCGGGGACGTGAACATTCAGTACTTC. It encodes CATSDPSGDVNIQYF.

The genes are TRBV18 and TRBJ2-2; maybe TRBD2 (6 bases). Germline CDR1 and CDR2: KGHSH and LQKENI. Between the trimmed V and J ends, which lost 3 bases and 4 bases, there was a span of 15 bases. This CDR3 has 16 amino acids. The CDR3 sequence is CASSPAGTSSTGELFF. The DNA for the CDR3 is TGTGCCAGCTCACCGGCCGGAACTAGCTCCACCGGGGAGCTGTTTTTT.

This chain links TRBV5-1 with TRBJ2-5, with TRBD1 matching 7 bases. The germline gives CDR1 SGHRS, CDR2 YFSETQ. J was trimmed by 4 bases and V by 3 bases; bases with no gene match: 9. The CDR3 covers 15 residues. CDR3 region: CASSSRTGFGETQYF. In nucleotides, the CDR3 is TGCGCCAGCAGCTCCCGGACAGGTTTTGGAGAGACCCAGTACTTC.

The V gene is TRBV9, the J gene TRBJ2-5, with 8 positions matching TRBD2. Germline V gives CDR1 SGDLS, CDR2 YYNGEE. V lost 3 bases and J lost 9; bases outside the gene matches: 13. This CDR3 region has 15 residues. Here the CDR3 reads CASSGTGAGAGAQYF. The CDR3 bases are TGTGCCAGCAGCGGCACAGGAGCGGGAGCGGGGGCCCAGTACTTC. The full variable domain, completed using reference TRBV9 and TRBJ2-5, is DSGVTQTPKHLITATGQRVTLRCSPRSGDLSVYWYQQSLDQGLQFLIQYYNGEERAKGNILERFSAQQFPDLHSELNLSSLELGDSALYFCASSGTGAGAGAQYFGPGTRLLVL.

This sequence joins TRBV27 and TRBJ1-4, with TRBD1 matching 9 bases. The CDR3 runs 16 residues. The V gene's germline CDR1 is MNHEY and CDR2 SMNVEV (reference sequence). The V and J ends lost 5 bases and 7 bases, in that order; junction bases with no gene match: 11. This CDR3 is CASSPRTGTGFEKLFF. In DNA, the CDR3 is TGTGCCAGCAGTCCCCGCACCGGGACAGGGTTTGAAAAACTGTTTTTT. Full variable domain (missing parts from reference TRBV27 and TRBJ1-4): EAQVTQNPRYLITVTGKKLTVTCSQNMNHEYMSWYRQDPGLGLRQIYYSMNVEVTDKGDVPEGYKVSRKEKRNFPLILESPSPNQTSLYFCASSPRTGTGFEKLFFGSGTQLSVL.

The chain has TRBV10-2 and TRBJ2-1; TRBD2 agrees at 8 bases. This CDR3 has 14 amino acids. V trimming: 8 bases; J trimming: 3 bases; junction bases outside the gene matches: 6. Germline values: CDR1 WSHSY, CDR2 SAAADI. The CDR3 DNA sequence: TGCGCCAGCTACCGAGCGGGGGTCTACAATGAGCAGTTCTTC. This codes for CASYRAGVYNEQFF.

The genes are TRBV5-4 and TRBJ2-2; D might be TRBD1 (6 bases). Germline CDR1 SGHNT, CDR2 YYREEE (reference sequence). The V end was cut by 4 bases, the J end by 7 bases, with 14 bases between. CDR3 length equals 14 residues. The chain's CDR3 is CASSPGTGFGELFF. The CDR3 DNA reads TGTGCCAGCAGCCCGGGCACAGGGTTCGGGGAGCTGTTTTTT.

The CDR3: CASSLGDMGGYTF. CDR3 bases: TGTGCCAGCAGTTTAGGTGACATGGGTGGCTACACCTTC. V and J are TRBV27 and TRBJ1-2, with D uncertain. CDR3 size: 13 residues. The germline gives CDR1 MNHEY, CDR2 SMNVEV (reference sequence). Trimming took 2 bases from V and 7 from J, leaving 11 bases between them.

CDR3 coding DNA: TGCGCCAGCAGCCGCCGGGGACAGGGATTCAATGGGGCGCAGTTCTTC. This codes for CASSRRGQGFNGAQFF. The genes are TRBV4-1 and TRBJ2-1, with 9 positions matching TRBD1. V shed 4 bases and J 12 bases; nucleotides not matched to a gene: 16. Germline assignment: CDR1 MGHRA and CDR2 YSYEKL. The length of the CDR3 is 16 residues.

This chain links TRBV10-3 with TRBJ2-7, with a weak D call TRBD1 (5 bases). CDR3 length: 13 residues. V was shortened by 7 bases and J by 7 bases, with 17 bases between the two germline ends. The V gene's germline CDR1 is ENHRY and CDR2 SYGVKD. As DNA, the CDR3 is TGTGCCATCATGCAGGACACCCCTAGGGAGCAGTACTTC. This gives the protein CAIMQDTPREQYF.

The V and J genes are TRBV12-3 or TRBV12-4 and TRBJ2-6, with unresolved D. This CDR3 comprises 13 residues. Trimming pared 3 bases from V and 4 bases from J, leaving 4 bases between. Here the CDR3 DNA reads TGTGCCAGCAGTTTTCAGGGGGCCAACGTCCTGACTTTC. Translating gives CASSFQGANVLTF.

The gene calls are TRBV15 and TRBJ1-1; D is unresolved. Germline V gives CDR1 LNHNV, CDR2 YYDKDF (reference sequence). The V gene lost 0 bases and the J gene lost 1 base, with 12 bases spanning the gap. The CDR3 has 16 amino acids. The CDR3 spells CATSRDPRQRNTEAFF. CDR3 nucleotide sequence: TGTGCCACCAGCAGAGATCCGCGACAAAGGAACACTGAAGCTTTCTTT.

The chain employs TRBV6-2 or TRBV6-3 and TRBJ2-5, with 11 nucleotides matching TRBD1. The CDR3 covers 15 residues. CDR1 MNHEY and CDR2 SVGEGT come from the germline V gene. The V and J ends lost 8 bases and 5 bases, in that order; junction bases with no gene match: 10. CDR3 coding DNA: TGTGCCAGCTACCGAGCCCGGACAGGGGGCGAGACCCAGTACTTC. Translation gives CASYRARTGGETQYF.

The rearrangement uses TRBV27 and TRBJ1-1, with D unclear. V lost 5 bases and J 4 bases, leaving 14 bases between the germline ends. From germline, CDR1 is MNHEY and CDR2 SMNVEV (reference sequence). The CDR3 is 14 residues long. The DNA for the CDR3 is TGTGCCAGCAGTATAACCCGGGTGGGCACTGAAGCTTTCTTT. Protein product: CASSITRVGTEAFF.

This chain connects TRBV19 to TRBJ2-7, with D maybe TRBD1 (5 bases). V was trimmed by 4 bases and J by 2 bases, leaving 12 bases between them. The CDR3 contains 14 residues. Germline lookup yields CDR1 LNHDA and CDR2 SQIVND (reference sequence). The CDR3 nucleotides are TGTGCCAGTAGTAGCATAGGGGATACCTACGAGCAGTACTTC. Protein product: CASSSIGDTYEQYF.

Note on this clonotype: Mismatch with germline at one junction end may stem from a read error. This chain uses TRBV7-7 with TRBJ2-5; tentatively, D is TRBD2 (5 bases). The CDR3 is made up of 14 amino acids. In germline, CDR1 is SSHAT, CDR2 FNYEAQ (reference sequence). The CDR3 DNA is TGTGCTAGCAGCTTAGCGCCGGAAGGAGAGACCCAGTACTTC. It specifies CASSLAPEGETQYF.

This chain uses TRBV12-3 or TRBV12-4 with TRBJ2-5, with D possibly TRBD1 on 6 matching bases. The CDR3 extends over 14 amino acids. Trimming took off 4 bases at V and 7 bases at J, with 16 bases between the two ends. CDR3 nucleotides: TGTGCCAGCAGTTGGACAGCCGCTGAGGGGACCCAGTACTTC. It translates to CASSWTAAEGTQYF.

This chain connects TRBV6-5 to TRBJ1-2, with D possibly matching TRBD1 (5 bases). Trimming shortened V by 4 bases and J by 2 bases, and 8 bases separated the two germline ends. The CDR3 runs 13 residues. Per the germline V gene, CDR1 is MNHEY and CDR2 is SVGAGI. Here the CDR3 DNA reads TGTGCCAGCAGTTCGGGACTGAACTATGGCTACACCTTC. It specifies CASSSGLNYGYTF.

The chain employs TRBV2 and TRBJ1-5; D is uncertain. The V gene lost 0 bases and the J gene lost 5 bases, with 8 bases spanning the gap. From germline, CDR1 is SNHLY and CDR2 FYNNEI. CDR3 length: 14 amino acids. The CDR3 spells CASSEAMAYQPQHF. Written as DNA, the CDR3 is TGTGCCAGCAGTGAAGCAATGGCATATCAGCCCCAGCATTTT.

The CDR3 coding sequence is TGCAGTGCCTACCCCACCCAGAACTCACCCCTCCACTTT. Translating gives CSAYPTQNSPLHF. The chain has TRBV20-1 and TRBJ1-6, with D hard to call. The CDR3 length is 13 residues. Germline V gene sequence: CDR1 DFQATT, CDR2 SNEGSKA (reference sequence). Trimming pared 6 bases from V and 10 bases from J, leaving 16 bases between.